The 4 T cell receptor beta chains given below trace back to one sample, sequenced in a study of cytomegalovirus exposure and HLA in healthy donors. TCRdb's table, derived via immunoSEQ multiplex PCR, lists solely in-frame clones and lacks some. The sample holds 110,000 to 150,000 clones; 80% to 90% are singletons and the top ten take about 9.9%. The source material was PBMCs. The receptor source for this set is a woman younger than 30 in good health and CMV-seropositive.

The sample holds a few counts of this clone. V gene TRBV6-6 combines with J gene TRBJ2-7, with unresolved D. CDR1 is MNHNY, CDR2 SVGAGI, per germline (reference sequence). V was clipped by 0 bases and J by 4 bases, with 7 bases between them. The CDR3 is 13 residues long. CDR3 in DNA: TGTGCCAGCAGTTACTCCCAGGCATACGAGCAGTACTTC. Protein sequence: CASSYSQAYEQYF.

This chain connects TRBV19 to TRBJ2-2; 10 bases fit TRBD2. CDR1 and CDR2 (germline): LNHDA, SQIVND (reference sequence). Unmatched junction bases numbered 20, after V lost 7 bases and J lost 6 bases. The CDR3 is 19 amino acids. The CDR3 loop reads CASIPLGTSGTVGSGELFF. Written as DNA, the CDR3 is TGTGCCAGTATCCCCCTGGGAACTAGCGGGACGGTGGGGTCCGGGGAGCTGTTTTTT.

The chain has TRBV6-1 and TRBJ1-2; a possible D gene is TRBD1 (5 bases). This CDR3 region has 15 residues. Germline V gene data show CDR1 as MNHNS and CDR2 as SASEGT. Trimming stripped 5 bases from V and 0 bases from J, with 13 bases between. CDR3 protein: CASSTQGLANYGYTF. CDR3 in DNA: TGTGCCAGCAGTACCCAGGGTCTAGCTAACTATGGCTACACCTTC.

Only a few counts were recorded for this clone. V usage is TRBV19 and J usage is TRBJ2-7; TRBD1 agrees at 8 bases. The length of the CDR3 is 15 residues. The germline V gene encodes CDR1 LNHDA and CDR2 SQIVND (reference sequence). Trimming took 3 bases from V and 4 from J; bases not matched to a gene: 8. The CDR3 region is CASSMTRQGAYEQYF. Written as DNA, the CDR3 is TGTGCCAGTAGTATGACCCGGCAGGGGGCTTACGAGCAGTACTTC.